Listed below are T cell receptor beta chains from one sample, sequenced in a study of cytomegalovirus exposure and HLA in healthy donors. Some clones are missing from TCRdb's copy, which holds only in-frame ones; the method was immunoSEQ multiplex PCR. Seen here are hundreds of thousands of clones, approximately 87% observed once, and the top ten hold 4.5% to 7%. Source material: PBMCs. The receptors come from a woman aged 18-29 years in good health and CMV-seronegative. Each CDR3 is given with its conserved first and last residue. D genes are given only for firm matches. Size tells how often a clone was seen (once, few, many) or the class of an expanded clone, and some rows leave it out.

D: -; J: TRBJ2-7; V: TRBV27; size: -; DNA: TGTGCCAGCAGTTTATATTCGTGTGCGGGAACTAGATCGTGCGAGCAGTACTTC; CDR3: CASSLYSCAGTRSCEQYF
D: -; J: TRBJ2-7; V: TRBV28; size: -; DNA: TGTGCCAGCAGTTTATCCGGGTACGAGCAGTACTTC; CDR3: CASSLSGYEQYF
D: TRBD2; J: TRBJ2-1; V: TRBV7-3; size: once; DNA: TGTGCCAGCAGCACCACTAGCGGGAAGGACACCTACAATGAGCAGTTCTTC; CDR3: CASSTTSGKDTYNEQFF
D: -; J: TRBJ1-2; V: TRBV27; size: few; DNA: TGTGCCAGCCTTAGTCTCGGATATCAAGGGGGCTACACCTTC; CDR3: CASLSLGYQGGYTF
D: -; J: TRBJ1-1; V: TRBV27; size: -; DNA: TGTGCCAGCAGAAAAGGGTCAGAGAACACTGAAGCTTTCTTT; CDR3: CASRKGSENTEAFF
D: -; J: TRBJ1-1; V: TRBV14; size: -; DNA: TGTGCCAGCAGCGTCAAGGGGGGCACTGAAGCTTTCTTT; CDR3: CASSVKGGTEAFF
D: -; J: TRBJ1-5; V: TRBV5-8; size: -; DNA: TGTGCCAGCAGCCGGGAGGGCCGAGGGGAGGATCAGCCCCAGCATTTT; CDR3: CASSREGRGEDQPQHF
D: -; J: TRBJ1-4; V: TRBV6-5; size: few; DNA: TGTGCCAGCCGCGAGGGGAACAATGAAAAACTGTTTTTT; CDR3: CASREGNNEKLFF
D: TRBD2; J: TRBJ2-5; V: TRBV2; size: -; DNA: TGTGCCAGCAAGTTAGCGGGGGGTATTGTAGAGACCCAGTACTTC; CDR3: CASKLAGGIVETQYF
D: -; J: TRBJ1-1; V: TRBV6-1; size: -; DNA: TGTGCCAGCAGTGAAGCGCTTCGCCCCGGGATCTCTGAAGCTTTCTTT; CDR3: CASSEALRPGISEAFF
D: TRBD2; J: TRBJ2-2; V: TRBV29-1; size: few; DNA: TGCAGCGTTGCCGGGCTAGCGGGGACCGGGGAGCTGTTTTTT; CDR3: CSVAGLAGTGELFF